These 14 T cell receptor beta chains originate from one sample sequenced in a study of T cell responses to AZD1222 COVID-19 vaccine. The protocol was immunoSEQ multiplex PCR, while the TCRdb copy is restricted to in-frame clones and leaves out a portion. The table shows about 150,000 clones, with 70% to 90% occurring only once. The source was peripheral blood, collected on day 0 of AZD1222 vaccination. These TCRs come from an adult in good health.

The chain is built from TRBV6-5 and TRBJ1-1; 8 nucleotides agree with TRBD1. CDR3 length equals 15 residues. J lost 4 bases, V lost 2 bases, and 6 bases had no gene match. Germline CDR1 and CDR2: MNHEY and SVGAGI. CDR3 nucleotides: TGTGCCAGCAGTTACCTCAGACAGGGGAGCACTGAAGCTTTCTTT. It encodes CASSYLRQGSTEAFF.

The J gene is TRBJ2-5, the V gene TRBV5-4; D is possibly TRBD1 (9 bases). V was cut by 4 bases and J by 5 bases, with 15 bases left in between. Per germline, CDR1 SGHNT and CDR2 YYREEE (reference sequence). CDR3 size: 14 residues. This CDR3 reads CASSRGGTGETQYF. The CDR3 DNA follows: TGTGCCAGCAGCCGGGGGGGGACAGGGGAGACCCAGTACTTC.

The rearrangement links TRBV7-9 to TRBJ1-1; D possibly corresponds to TRBD1 (5 bases). Germline-derived CDR1 and CDR2 are SEHNR and FQNEAQ (reference sequence). The CDR3 totals 15 residues. The ends were cut back, 1 base at V and 4 bases at J, with 13 bases in the middle. In nucleotides, the CDR3 is TGTGCCAGCAGCTTAGGGCGGGACGCCGGCACTGAAGCTTTCTTT. Amino acid sequence: CASSLGRDAGTEAFF.

The chain uses TRBV25-1 and TRBJ1-2; 8 nucleotides match TRBD1. V shed 3 bases and J 8 bases; nucleotides not matched to a gene: 2. The germline CDR1 and CDR2 sequences are MGHDK and SYGVNS. The CDR3 runs 12 residues. The CDR3 DNA is TGTGCCAGCAGTGAGACAGGGGAAGGCTACACCTTC. Amino acids: CASSETGEGYTF.

The chain recombines TRBV27 with TRBJ2-1, with 9 bases matching TRBD1. The germline gives CDR1 MNHEY, CDR2 SMNVEV (reference sequence). V trimming: 8 bases; J trimming: 4 bases; junction bases outside the gene matches: 3. This CDR3 region has 13 residues. The CDR3 DNA sequence: TGTGCCAGCGGACAGGGGAGATACAATGAGCAGTTCTTC. It encodes CASGQGRYNEQFF.

Here the CDR3 reads CASSPGTYPEAFF. CDR3 DNA: TGTGCCAGCAGCCCCGGGACCTATCCTGAAGCTTTCTTT. The chain combines TRBV28 with TRBJ1-1; TRBD1 is a possible D gene (5 bases). CDR1 MDHEN and CDR2 SYDVKM come from the germline V gene. The CDR3 totals 13 residues. The V end lost 6 bases, the J end lost 6 bases, and 14 bases lay between the germline ends.

Here the CDR3 reads CASSLGNRGNTEAFF. CDR3 nucleotide sequence: TGCGCCAGCAGCTTGGGGAACAGGGGGAACACTGAAGCTTTCTTT. The chain uses TRBV5-1 and TRBJ1-1; 7 bases are a match to TRBD1. Germline assignment: CDR1 SGHRS and CDR2 YFSETQ. The CDR3 is 15 residues long. V shed 0 bases and J 1 base; nucleotides not matched to a gene: 3.

The gene calls are TRBV2 and TRBJ2-1; tentative D call: TRBD1 (5 bases). Deletions cut 8 bases from V and 9 bases from J, with 20 bases between. This CDR3 has 14 residues. Germline lookup yields CDR1 SNHLY and CDR2 FYNNEI. For the CDR3, the DNA is TGTGCCAGCCTACCTGGGGCCCAAATGGGTGAGCAGTTCTTC. Residues: CASLPGAQMGEQFF.

CDR3 nucleotide sequence: TGCAGCGTTTGGCTGAGCGGGAGAGTCGATGAGCAGTTCTTC. Its protein product is CSVWLSGRVDEQFF. This chain joins TRBV29-1 and TRBJ2-1; TRBD2 aligns across 8 bases. CDR1 is SQVTM, CDR2 ANQGSEA, per germline. CDR3 size: 14 residues. The V gene end was trimmed by 5 bases and the J gene end by 8 bases; junction bases not matched to a gene: 11.

The rearrangement links TRBV27 to TRBJ1-5; 7 bases line up with TRBD1. The V gene end was trimmed by 6 bases and the J gene end by 2 bases; junction bases not matched to a gene: 7. There are 15 residues in the CDR3. Looked up from germline, CDR1 is MNHEY and CDR2 is SMNVEV (reference sequence). CDR3 bases: TGTGCCAGCAGCCTTCGACAGGGCGGCAATCAGCCCCAGCATTTT. Amino acid sequence: CASSLRQGGNQPQHF.

V usage is TRBV6-2 or TRBV6-3 and J usage is TRBJ1-2, with unresolved D. The CDR3 sequence is 14 residues long. Germline V gene data show CDR1 as MNHEY and CDR2 as SVGEGT. Trimming removed 0 bases from V and 7 bases from J, with 12 bases in between. The CDR3 sequence: CASSYSKLSGGYTF. CDR3 DNA: TGTGCCAGCAGTTACTCGAAACTGAGTGGTGGCTACACCTTC.

This rearrangement joins TRBV6-5 to TRBJ1-6; 10 positions match TRBD1. CDR1 and CDR2 (germline): MNHEY, SVGAGI. With V trimmed by 2 bases and J by 13 bases, 8 bases remained unmatched. The CDR3 covers 15 residues. This chain's CDR3 is CASSYVVGQGSPLHF. The CDR3 coding sequence is TGTGCCAGCAGTTACGTCGTGGGACAGGGGAGCCCCCTCCACTTT.

The chain carries TRBV24-1 and TRBJ2-2; 7 nucleotides align to TRBD1. CDR1 is KGHDR and CDR2 is SFDVKD in the germline V gene. V was clipped by 3 bases and J by 4 bases; unmatched bases: 7. The CDR3 is made up of 16 amino acids. CDR3 region: CATSDSGQVGTGELFF. CDR3 DNA sequence: TGTGCCACCAGTGATAGCGGACAGGTCGGCACCGGGGAGCTGTTTTTT.

This sequence joins TRBV21-1 and TRBJ1-5. TRBV21-1 is annotated as a pseudogene. The CDR3 has 14 amino acids. Here the CDR3 reads CASSKEGRNQPQHF. Written as DNA, the CDR3 is TGTGCCAGCAGCAAAGAGGGGAGGAATCAGCCCCAGCATTTT.